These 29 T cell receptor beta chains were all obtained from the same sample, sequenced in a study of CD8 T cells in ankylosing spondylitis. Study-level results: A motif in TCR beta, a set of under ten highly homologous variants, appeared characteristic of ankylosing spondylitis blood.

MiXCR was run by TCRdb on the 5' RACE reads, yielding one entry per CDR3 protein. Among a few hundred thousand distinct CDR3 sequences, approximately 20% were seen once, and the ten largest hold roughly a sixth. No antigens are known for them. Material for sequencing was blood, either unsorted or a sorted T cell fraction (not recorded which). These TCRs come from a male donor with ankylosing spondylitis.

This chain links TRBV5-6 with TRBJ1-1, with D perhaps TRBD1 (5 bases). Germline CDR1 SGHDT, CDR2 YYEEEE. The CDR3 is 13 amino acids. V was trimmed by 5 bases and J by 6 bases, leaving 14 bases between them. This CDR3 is CASSSGMKAEAFF. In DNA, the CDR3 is TGTGCCAGCAGTTCAGGGATGAAGGCTGAAGCTTTCTTT.

The CDR3 coding sequence is TGTGCCAGCAGTGTCGGACTAGCGGGAGGGCGTGAGACCCAGTACTTC. Protein sequence: CASSVGLAGGRETQYF. V is TRBV25-1 and J is TRBJ2-5; 15 bases fit TRBD2. V lost 4 bases and J lost 5; bases outside the gene matches: 5. This CDR3 has 16 amino acids. CDR1 and CDR2 (germline): MGHDK, SYGVNS.

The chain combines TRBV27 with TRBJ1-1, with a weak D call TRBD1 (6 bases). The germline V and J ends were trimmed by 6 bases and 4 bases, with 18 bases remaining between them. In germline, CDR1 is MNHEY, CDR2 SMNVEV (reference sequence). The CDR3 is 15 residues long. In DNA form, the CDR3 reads TGTGCCAGCAGAACAATCAGGGGTCCGGGCACTGAAGCTTTCTTT. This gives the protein CASRTIRGPGTEAFF.

The DNA for the CDR3 is TGCGCCAGCAGCTTGGAGGTCAACAATGAGCAGTTCTTC. As protein: CASSLEVNNEQFF. The chain is built from TRBV5-1 and TRBJ2-1; D uncertain. V lost 0 bases and J 5 bases, leaving 6 bases between the germline ends. The CDR3 contains 13 residues. The germline V gene has CDR1 SGHRS and CDR2 YFSETQ.

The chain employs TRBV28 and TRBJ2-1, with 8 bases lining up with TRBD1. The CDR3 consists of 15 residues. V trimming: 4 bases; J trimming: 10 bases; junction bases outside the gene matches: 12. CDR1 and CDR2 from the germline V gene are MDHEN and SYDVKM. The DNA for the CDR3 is TGTGCCAGCAGTTCCCCGCGGGGACAGGTTGAGGAGCAGTTCTTC. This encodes CASSSPRGQVEEQFF.

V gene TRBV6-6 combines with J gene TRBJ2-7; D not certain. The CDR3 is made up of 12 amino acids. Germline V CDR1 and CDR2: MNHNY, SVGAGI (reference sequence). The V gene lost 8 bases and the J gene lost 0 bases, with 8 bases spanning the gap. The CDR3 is CASATVSYEQYF. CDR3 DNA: TGTGCCAGCGCCACCGTCTCCTACGAGCAGTACTTC.

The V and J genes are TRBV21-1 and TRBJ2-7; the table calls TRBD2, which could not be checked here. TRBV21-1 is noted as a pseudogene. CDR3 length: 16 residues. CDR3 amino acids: CASSKVLAGDPKEQYF. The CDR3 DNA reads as TGTGCCAGCAGCAAAGTCCTAGCGGGAGACCCTAAAGAGCAGTACTTC.

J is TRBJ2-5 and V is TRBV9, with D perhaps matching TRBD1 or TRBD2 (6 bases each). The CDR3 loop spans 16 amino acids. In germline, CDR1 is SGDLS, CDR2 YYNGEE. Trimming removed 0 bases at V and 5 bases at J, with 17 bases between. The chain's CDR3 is CASSVGGADVRETQYF. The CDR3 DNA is TGTGCCAGCAGCGTAGGGGGGGCGGACGTACGTGAGACCCAGTACTTC.

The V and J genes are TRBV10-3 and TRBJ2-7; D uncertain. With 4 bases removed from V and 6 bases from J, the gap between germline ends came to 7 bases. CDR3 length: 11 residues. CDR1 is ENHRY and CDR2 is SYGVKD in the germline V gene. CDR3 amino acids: CAISVRGEQYF. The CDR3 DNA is TGTGCCATCAGTGTCCGCGGCGAGCAGTACTTC.

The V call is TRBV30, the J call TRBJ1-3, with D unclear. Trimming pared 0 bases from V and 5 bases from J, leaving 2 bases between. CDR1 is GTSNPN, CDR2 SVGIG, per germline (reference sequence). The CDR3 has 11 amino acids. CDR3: CAWSVRNTIYF. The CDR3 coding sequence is TGTGCCTGGAGTGTACGAAACACCATATATTTT.

CDR3 protein: CASSLGGHYQETQYF. DNA for the CDR3: TGTGCCAGCTCATTAGGGGGACACTACCAAGAGACCCAGTACTTC. The rearrangement joins TRBV18 to TRBJ2-5, with D tentatively TRBD1 (6 bases). Trimming stripped 5 bases from V and 0 bases from J, with 13 bases between. This CDR3 is 15 amino acids long. Germline assignment: CDR1 KGHSH and CDR2 LQKENI.

The CDR3 coding sequence is TGTGCCAGCAGCCAAGAGGGCGGGAGGTCCTACGAGCAGTACTTC. Amino acid sequence: CASSQEGGRSYEQYF. The chain recombines TRBV3-1 with TRBJ2-7; 8 nucleotides agree with TRBD2. Trimming removed 0 bases from V and 1 base from J; junction bases left unmatched: 2. The CDR3 contains 15 residues. CDR1 LGHDT and CDR2 YNNKEL come from the germline V gene (reference sequence).

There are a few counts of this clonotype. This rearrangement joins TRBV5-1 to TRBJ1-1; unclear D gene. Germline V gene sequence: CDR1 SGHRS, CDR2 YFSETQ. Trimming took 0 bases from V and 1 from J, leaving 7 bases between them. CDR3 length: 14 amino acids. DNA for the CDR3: TGCGCCAGCAGCTTGGTCTTGGAGAACACTGAAGCTTTCTTT. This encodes CASSLVLENTEAFF.

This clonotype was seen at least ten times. The CDR3 here is CASRRGDGNQPQHF. In nucleotides, the CDR3 is TGTGCCAGCAGGCGCGGCGACGGCAATCAGCCCCAGCATTTT. The chain uses TRBV6-1 and TRBJ1-5; D not certain. Trimming shortened V by 6 bases and J by 2 bases, and 11 bases separated the two germline ends. CDR3 length: 14 residues. Looked up from germline, CDR1 is MNHNS and CDR2 is SASEGT.

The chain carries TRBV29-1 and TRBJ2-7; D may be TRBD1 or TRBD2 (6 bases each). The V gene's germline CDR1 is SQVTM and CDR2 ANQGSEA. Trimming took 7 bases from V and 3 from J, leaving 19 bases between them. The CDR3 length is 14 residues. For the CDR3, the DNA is TGCAGCGCCCAAATCGGGGGCGCGGTCTACGAGCAGTACTTC. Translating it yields CSAQIGGAVYEQYF.

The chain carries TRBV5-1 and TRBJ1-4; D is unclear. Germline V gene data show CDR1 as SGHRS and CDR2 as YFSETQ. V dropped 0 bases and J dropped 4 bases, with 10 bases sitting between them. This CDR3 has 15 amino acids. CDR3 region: CASSLGFGFNEKLFF. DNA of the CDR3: TGCGCCAGCAGCTTGGGCTTCGGATTTAATGAAAAACTGTTTTTT.

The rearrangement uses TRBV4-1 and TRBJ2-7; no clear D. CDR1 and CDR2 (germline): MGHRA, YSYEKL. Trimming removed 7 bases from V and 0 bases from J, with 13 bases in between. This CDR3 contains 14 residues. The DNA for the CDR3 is TGCGCCAGCACCCGTGGGGATAGCTCCTACGAGCAGTACTTC. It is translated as CASTRGDSSYEQYF.

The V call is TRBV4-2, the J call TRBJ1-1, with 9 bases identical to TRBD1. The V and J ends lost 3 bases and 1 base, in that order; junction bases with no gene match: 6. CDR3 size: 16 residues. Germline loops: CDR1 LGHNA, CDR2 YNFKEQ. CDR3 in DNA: TGTGCCAGCAGCCACCCAGACAGGGGGAAGAACACTGAAGCTTTCTTT. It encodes CASSHPDRGKNTEAFF.

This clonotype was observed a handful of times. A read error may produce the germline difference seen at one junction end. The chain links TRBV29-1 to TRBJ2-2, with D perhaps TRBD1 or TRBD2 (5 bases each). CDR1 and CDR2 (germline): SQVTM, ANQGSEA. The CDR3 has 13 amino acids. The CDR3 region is CSAEGAGGGELFF. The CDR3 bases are TGCAGCGCTGAAGGGGCGGGTGGCGGGGAGCTGTTTTTT.

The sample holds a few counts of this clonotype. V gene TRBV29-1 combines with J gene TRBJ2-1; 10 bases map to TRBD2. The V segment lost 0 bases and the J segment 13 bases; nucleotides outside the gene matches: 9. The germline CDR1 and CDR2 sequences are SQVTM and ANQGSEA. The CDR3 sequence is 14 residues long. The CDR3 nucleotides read TGCAGCGTTGAAGATAGCGGACTAGCGGAAAGACAGTTCTTC. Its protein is CSVEDSGLAERQFF.

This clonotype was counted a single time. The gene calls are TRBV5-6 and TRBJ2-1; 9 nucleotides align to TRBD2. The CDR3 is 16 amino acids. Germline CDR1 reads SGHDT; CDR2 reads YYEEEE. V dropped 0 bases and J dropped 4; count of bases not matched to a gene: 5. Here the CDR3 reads CASSLAAGGAYNEQFF. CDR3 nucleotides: TGTGCCAGCAGCTTGGCGGCGGGAGGGGCTTACAATGAGCAGTTCTTC.

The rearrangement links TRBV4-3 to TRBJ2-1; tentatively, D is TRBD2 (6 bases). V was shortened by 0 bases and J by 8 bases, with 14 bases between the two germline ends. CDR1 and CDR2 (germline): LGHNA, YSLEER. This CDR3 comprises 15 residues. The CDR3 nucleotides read TGCGCCAGCAGCCAAGAGGGTCGGACGGGAGATGAGCAGTTCTTC. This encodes CASSQEGRTGDEQFF.

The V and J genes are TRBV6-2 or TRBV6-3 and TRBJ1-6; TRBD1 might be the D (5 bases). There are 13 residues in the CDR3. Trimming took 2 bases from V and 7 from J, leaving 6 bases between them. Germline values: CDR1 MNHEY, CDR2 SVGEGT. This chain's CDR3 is CASSYEGNSPLHF. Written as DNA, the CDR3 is TGTGCCAGCAGTTACGAGGGGAATTCACCCCTCCACTTT.

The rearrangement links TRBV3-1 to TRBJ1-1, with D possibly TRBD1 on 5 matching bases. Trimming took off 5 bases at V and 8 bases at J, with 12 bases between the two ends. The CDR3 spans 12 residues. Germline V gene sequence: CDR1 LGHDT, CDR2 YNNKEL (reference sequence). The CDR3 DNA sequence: TGTGCCAGCAGCTTTGGGGACCGGGAAGCTTTCTTT. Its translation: CASSFGDREAFF.

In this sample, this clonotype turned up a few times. CDR3 protein: CASSLKREGLLSGELFF. The DNA of the CDR3 is TGCGCCAGCAGCCTGAAGCGGGAGGGCCTTCTCTCCGGGGAGCTGTTTTTT. The V gene is TRBV5-1, the J gene TRBJ2-2, with 10 bases fitting TRBD2. Germline values: CDR1 SGHRS, CDR2 YFSETQ. The CDR3 runs 17 residues. V shed 4 bases and J 6 bases; nucleotides not matched to a gene: 12.

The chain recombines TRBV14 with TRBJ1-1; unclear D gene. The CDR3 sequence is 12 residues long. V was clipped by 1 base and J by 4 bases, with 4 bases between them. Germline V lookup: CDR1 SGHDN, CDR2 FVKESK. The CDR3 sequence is CASSQARTEAFF. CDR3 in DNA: TGTGCCAGCAGCCAAGCTCGCACTGAAGCTTTCTTT. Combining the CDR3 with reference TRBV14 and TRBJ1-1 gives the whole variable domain EAGVTQFPSHSVIEKGQTVTLRCDPISGHDNLYWYRRVMGKEIKFLLHFVKESKQDESGMPNNRFLAERTGGTYSTLKVQPAELEDSGVYFCASSQARTEAFFGQGTRLTVV.

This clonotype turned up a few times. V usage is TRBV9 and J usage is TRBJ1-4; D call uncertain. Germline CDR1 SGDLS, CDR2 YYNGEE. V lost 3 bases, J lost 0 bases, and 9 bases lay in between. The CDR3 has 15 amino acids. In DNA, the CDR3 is TGTGCCAGCAGCGCAGCCCTCCCAACTAATGAAAAACTGTTTTTT. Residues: CASSAALPTNEKLFF.

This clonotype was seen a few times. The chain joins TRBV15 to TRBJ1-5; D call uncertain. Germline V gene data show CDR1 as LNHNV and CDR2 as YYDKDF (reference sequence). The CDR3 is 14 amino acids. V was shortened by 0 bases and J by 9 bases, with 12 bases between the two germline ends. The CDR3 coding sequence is TGTGCCACCAGCAGAGAATCACGCCGGGGGCCCCAGCATTTT. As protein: CATSRESRRGPQHF.

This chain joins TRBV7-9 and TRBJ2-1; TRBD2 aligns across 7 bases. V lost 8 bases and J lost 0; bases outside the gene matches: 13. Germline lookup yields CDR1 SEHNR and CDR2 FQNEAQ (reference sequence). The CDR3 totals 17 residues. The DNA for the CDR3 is TGTGCCAGCTTCCTCTCTGCGGGCGGGAGCTCCTACAATGAGCAGTTCTTC. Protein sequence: CASFLSAGGSSYNEQFF.